This T cell receptor (beta chain) was found in a study of early T cells in non-severe SARS-CoV-2 infection (dated by TCRdb to about 2021). For the study in its entirety: Bulk RNA from unsorted whole blood was used for TCR sequencing, so alpha and beta chains could not be paired.

A word on this clonotype: Its antigen is not yet known. Base qualities are not provided; no much larger clone lies one nucleotide away.

The library was prepared using 5' RACE. Sequenced using a NextSeq 500. To correct for sequencing error and PCR bias, the TCR library protocol tagged individual cDNA molecules with unique molecular identifiers. Sequencing covered both TCR alpha and beta chains, and within each sample the abundances of alpha and beta sequences were tightly co-correlated. In the original analysis: Decombinator V4 was used to annotate the V gene, J gene and CDR3 of the TCR sequences. TCRs were defined as expanded if a significant change between any two time points was detected under a Poisson model with p below 0.0001. TCR abundances were normalised to the total number of TCRs sequenced per sample and expressed as counts per million. TRAV1-2 paired with TRAJ12, TRAJ20 or TRAJ33 defined MAIT TCRs, while TRAV10 paired with TRAJ18 defined iNKT TCRs. VDJdb, accessed 1 November 2021, was searched for CMV, EBV and SARS-CoV-2 annotated TCRs, with TCRs annotated for multiple antigens excluded. TCRdb reprocessed the public reads (quality trimming at Q25 with fastp, clone calling with MiXCR) and kept in-frame beta chains. Rows merge per CDR3 protein into single entries with the most common DNA and genes. What appears here as the V and J calls and clone size reflects TCRdb's work, not the paper's. This sample gives roughly 70,000 distinct CDR3 sequences in total; roughly 18% of them show up just once. Roughly 9% of the sample comes from the top ten.

This was a case-control study nested in a cohort of healthcare workers in London, UK, who had nasopharyngeal swab PCR tests and blood samples taken every week. Healthcare workers were recruited during the week of the UK lockdown, between 23 and 31 March 2020, and followed weekly for up to roughly 15 weeks. Paper-wide results and their limitations: Matching against VDJdb was skewed toward anti-spike CD8 responses, likely underestimated virus-specific expansions, and missed private and CD4 specificities.

V gives up 0 bases and J gives up 0 bases, and the segment between their germline ends measures 13 bases. The CDR3 holds 16 amino acids from the cysteine to the phenylalanine. The only DNA kept is the CDR3, 48 bases in frame from the first base. From the germline V gene, CDR1 is SGDLS and CDR2 is YYNGEE. The receptor was isolated from an adult who was a healthcare worker with PCR-confirmed SARS-CoV-2 infection or an uninfected control (not recorded which). Recombination linked TRBV9 to TRBJ2-7; the D segment could be TRBD2, given 5 matching bases. The sequenced sample was whole blood, obtained at baseline. The sequenced DNA: TGTGCCAGCAGCGTAGACCCTAGCATGAGCTCCTACGAGCAGTACTTC. The resulting protein is CASSVDPSMSSYEQYF.